Given below is one T cell receptor (beta chain) in context. In the original analysis: Reference gene primer amplification yielded estimated nucleated cell counts. Only in-frame clones appear in the TCRdb table, and some are missing; sequencing was by immunoSEQ multiplex PCR. V and J calls plus clone size are reproduced from that table; the DNA served to infer D and trimming. Of just over 25,000 clones listed, around 90% are singletons. This record belongs to a study of blood T cell repertoires in COVID-19. Study context: The United States, Italy and Spain supplied acute and convalescent COVID-19 samples. The cDNA or gDNA used as material had been derived from T cells, B-cell-depleted T cells, or PBMCs.

The CDR3 spans 15 residues. Germline V CDR1 and CDR2: LGHNT, FRNRAP. After removal of 3 bases from V and 1 base from J, the junction contained 4 bases not matched to a gene. The source material was peripheral blood. The V call is TRBV12-5, the J call TRBJ2-7; the match to TRBD2 covers 9 bases. The TCR was taken from a man between 65 and 85 years old with acute or convalescent COVID-19. CDR3 in DNA: TGTGCTAGTGGTTTCCGACTAGCGGAGTCCTACGAGCAGTACTTC. Translating it yields CASGFRLAESYEQYF.